A single sample gave rise to the 5 T cell receptor beta chains below, sequenced in a study of blood T cell repertoires in COVID-19. Data came from immunoSEQ multiplex PCR; TCRdb stores just in-frame clones and leaves some out. The sample holds under 150,000 clones, around 81% seen once. The specimen was peripheral blood. The origin of the receptors is a middle-aged man with active or convalescent COVID-19.

This clone was seen only a few times. V is TRBV9 and J is TRBJ2-2, with D tentatively TRBD2 (5 bases). Germline values: CDR1 SGDLS, CDR2 YYNGEE. V lost 0 bases to trimming and J lost 7 bases, with 13 bases between them. The CDR3 sequence is 15 residues long. The CDR3 sequence is CASSVVGGVGGELFF. Here the CDR3 DNA reads TGTGCCAGCAGCGTAGTTGGAGGAGTTGGCGGGGAGCTGTTTTTT.

The J gene is TRBJ2-3, the V gene TRBV4-1; TRBD1 matches at 12 bases. V lost 2 bases and J lost 3; bases outside the gene matches: 3. This CDR3 is built from 16 residues. The V gene's germline CDR1 is MGHRA and CDR2 YSYEKL. The CDR3 coding sequence is TGCGCCAGCAGCCAATCGGGACAGGGGGCAACAGATACGCAGTATTTT. Protein product: CASSQSGQGATDTQYF.

The chain has TRBV5-1 and TRBJ1-1; tentatively, D is TRBD1 (5 bases). Germline loops: CDR1 SGHRS, CDR2 YFSETQ. This CDR3 is 14 amino acids long. Between the trimmed V and J ends, which lost 3 bases and 1 base, there was a span of 10 bases. For the CDR3, the DNA is TGCGCCAGCAGCTACAGAGGACAGAACACTGAAGCTTTCTTT. This translates into CASSYRGQNTEAFF.

The CDR3 DNA reads TGTGCCATCAGCACTAGCGGGGGGGCATCCTACAATGAGCAGTTCTTC. Translating it yields CAISTSGGASYNEQFF. The chain joins TRBV10-3 to TRBJ2-1; 13 nucleotides agree with TRBD2. The germline gives CDR1 ENHRY, CDR2 SYGVKD. V shed 6 bases, J shed 1 base, and the junction held 3 bases outside the gene matches. The CDR3 consists of 16 residues.

The chain uses TRBV19 and TRBJ2-7; D might be TRBD2 (6 bases). Trimming removed 3 bases from V and 4 bases from J, with 10 bases in between. Looked up from germline, CDR1 is LNHDA and CDR2 is SQIVND (reference sequence). The CDR3 is 13 residues long. The CDR3 DNA is TGTGCCAGTAGTATGGTAGGAGGGTACGAGCAGTACTTC. Its protein is CASSMVGGYEQYF.